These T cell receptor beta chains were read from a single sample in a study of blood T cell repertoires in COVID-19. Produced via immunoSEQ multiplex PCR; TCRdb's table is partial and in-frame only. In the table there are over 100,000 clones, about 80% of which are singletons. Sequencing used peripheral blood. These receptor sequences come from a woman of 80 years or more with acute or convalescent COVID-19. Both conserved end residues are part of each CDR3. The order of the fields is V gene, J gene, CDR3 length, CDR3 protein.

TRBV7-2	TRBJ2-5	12	CASSLGAETQYF
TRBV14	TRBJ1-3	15	CASSPRFGSGNTIYF
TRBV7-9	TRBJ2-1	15	CASSRGTSGEDEQFF
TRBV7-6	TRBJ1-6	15	CASSRTAEKNSPLHF
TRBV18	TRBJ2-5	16	CASSPRNSGRAETQYF
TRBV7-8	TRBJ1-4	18	CASSPNVPGQGRGEKLFF
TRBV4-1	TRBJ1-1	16	CASSQVGRGLGTEAFF
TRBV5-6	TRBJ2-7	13	CASSSTGGWEQYF
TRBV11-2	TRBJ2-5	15	CASSLDHGETETQYF
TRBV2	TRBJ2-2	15	CASSGDRVLAGELFF
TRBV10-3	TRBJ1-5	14	CAISEDRTGQPQHF
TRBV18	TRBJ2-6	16	CASSPEQVSGANVLTF
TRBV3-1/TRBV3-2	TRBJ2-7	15	CASSRPQTGAIEQYF
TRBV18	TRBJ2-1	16	CASSAPSGRALDEQFF
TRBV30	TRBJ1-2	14	CAWSVRGALRGYTF
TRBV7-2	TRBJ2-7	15	CASSPDRGSSYEQYF
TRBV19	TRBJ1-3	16	CASSTRTAAGGNTIYF
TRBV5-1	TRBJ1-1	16	CASSLNTGDSSTEAFF
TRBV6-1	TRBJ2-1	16	CASSGFIMGSRNEQFF
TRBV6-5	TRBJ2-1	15	CASTRLAVSYNEQFF
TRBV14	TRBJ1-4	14	CASSPGTRVGKLFF
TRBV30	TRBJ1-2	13	CAWSLGQGYGYTF
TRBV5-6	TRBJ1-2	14	CASTGRAANYGYTF
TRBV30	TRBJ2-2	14	CAWRPVGKAGELFF
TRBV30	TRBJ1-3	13	CAWKGKAGNTIYF
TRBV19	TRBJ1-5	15	CASSSTGTLGQPQHF
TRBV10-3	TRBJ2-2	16	CAISGGDRENTGELFF
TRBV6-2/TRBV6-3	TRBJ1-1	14	CASSRLSLGTEAFF
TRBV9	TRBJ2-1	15	CASSVDGGSYNEQFF
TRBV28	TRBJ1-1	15	CASSPRGGGNTEAFF
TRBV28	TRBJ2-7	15	CASIPGGTTPYEQYF